This T cell receptor beta chain was identified in a study of T cell responses to AZD1222 COVID-19 vaccine. As for the study in general: The analysis combined second doses at about 4 or about 12 weeks.

CDR1 is KGHDR and CDR2 is SFDVKD in the germline V gene. V was trimmed by 4 bases and J by 6 bases, leaving 11 bases between them. The CDR3 covers 13 residues. Libraries were prepared by immunoSEQ multiplex PCR; TCRdb keeps only in-frame clonotypes and omits some of them. This repertoire shows tens of thousands of clones, around 90% found once; its top ten account for around 24%. Points on this clone: Its specificity is not known.

General study points: Among the donors, most were white British and more were female, and clonal diversity was possibly underestimated. At 160-218 and 743-854, vaccine-associated CD4 TCRs were dominant, and they spanned spike. After the peak T cell response, and only then, were repertoires sampled.

The chain links TRBV24-1 to TRBJ1-2; no definite D call. The TCR originated in an adult in good health. The sequencing here drew on peripheral blood, taken on day 0 of AZD1222 vaccination. As DNA, the CDR3 is TGTGCCACCAGTGAGCGACGGAGTGATGGCTACACCTTC. It codes for CATSERRSDGYTF.